This T cell receptor (beta chain) originates from a study of cytomegalovirus exposure and HLA in healthy donors. Overall study: Approximately 190 million T cells yielded around 100 million unique TCR beta sequences, as an earlier analysis found.

Amplification used 60 Vbeta primers and 13 Jbeta primers. Using immunoSEQ multiplex PCR, the repertoire was profiled, and TCRdb retains in-frame clones only, with some absent. The data show 65,000 to 85,000 clones, and the top ten clones hold under 2%. A remark on this clone: No antigen is known for it.

This CDR3 is 10 amino acids long. Trimming pared 6 bases from V and 3 bases from J, leaving 6 bases between. CDR1 and CDR2 (germline): DFQATT, SNEGSKA (reference sequence). Study results and limitations: There were several of the most significant clusters that appeared linked to common viral pathogens in a later analysis. Researchers counted around 180 TCR beta chains as cytomegalovirus-associated.

The chain carries TRBV20-1 and TRBJ2-7; D possibly corresponds to TRBD2 (5 bases). This TCR was recovered from a woman aged 25 to 39 in good health and CMV-seronegative. The sample consisted of PBMCs. The CDR3 region has the DNA TGCAGTGCCGGGGACTACGAGCAGTACTTC. Translating gives CSAGDYEQYF.